Described below is a single T cell receptor (beta chain) sequence and its context. The data are from a study of shared clonotypes between healthy human individuals. Some clones are missing from TCRdb's copy, which holds only in-frame ones; the method was immunoSEQ multiplex PCR. The top ten hold over 8.5% of the sample, which has about 230,000 clones, just over 65% seen once. This TCR derives from a man aged 25 to 45 in good health. The sample consisted of memory CD4+ T cells sorted from blood. Subset: CD45RA-negative fraction.

The CDR3 DNA follows: TGTGCCAGCAGATACCCGGACAGGTTTCACACTGAAGCTTTCTTT. Translated: CASRYPDRFHTEAFF. This chain joins TRBV7-2 and TRBJ1-1, with 7 bases fitting TRBD1. Germline lookup yields CDR1 SGHTA and CDR2 FQGNSA. This CDR3 contains 15 residues. Unmatched junction bases numbered 10, after V lost 6 bases and J lost 3 bases.